This T cell receptor (beta chain) appears in the sequencing data of a study of OX40 agonist ivuxolimab in advanced cancers. For the study at large: Partial responses were recorded for three patients, including one with hepatocellular carcinoma and two with cutaneous melanoma.

The CDR3 is 13 amino acids. The V gene lost 8 bases and the J gene lost 4 bases, with 12 bases spanning the gap. Germline-derived CDR1 and CDR2 are SNHLY and FYNNEI. Here immunoSEQ multiplex PCR was the method, and the copy in TCRdb shows in-frame clones only, minus some. The sample records 40,000 to 50,000 clones, about 86% being singletons. As regards this clone: Antigen specificity is unknown.

Whole-study findings and limits: Averaged across samples, CD8+ T cells carried more expanded clones than CD4+ did.

The material was CD4+ or CD8+ T cells sorted from blood, obtained in a trial of the OX40 agonist ivuxolimab. This chain links TRBV2 with TRBJ2-1; no reliable D call. This receptor was identified in an adult with an advanced solid tumor such as melanoma, head and neck, liver or kidney cancer. The CDR3 region has the DNA TGTGCCAGCTTCGGGCCAAAATACAATGAGCAGTTCTTC. Translation: CASFGPKYNEQFF.